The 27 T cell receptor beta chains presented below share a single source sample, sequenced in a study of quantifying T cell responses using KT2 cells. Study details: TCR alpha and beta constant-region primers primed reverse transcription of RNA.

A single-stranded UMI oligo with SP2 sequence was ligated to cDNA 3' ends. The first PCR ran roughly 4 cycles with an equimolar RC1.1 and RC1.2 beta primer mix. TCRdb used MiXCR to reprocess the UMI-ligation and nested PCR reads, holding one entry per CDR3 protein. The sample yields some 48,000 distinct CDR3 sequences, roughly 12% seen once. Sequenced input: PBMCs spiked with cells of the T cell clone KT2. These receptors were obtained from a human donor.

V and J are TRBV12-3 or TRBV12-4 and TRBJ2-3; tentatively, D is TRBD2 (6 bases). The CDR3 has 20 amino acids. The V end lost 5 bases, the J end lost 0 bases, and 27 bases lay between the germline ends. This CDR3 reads CASSPPLRGGIQRSTDTQYF. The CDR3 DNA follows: TGTGCCAGCAGTCCTCCCTTGCGGGGAGGTATTCAGAGAAGCACAGATACGCAGTATTTT.

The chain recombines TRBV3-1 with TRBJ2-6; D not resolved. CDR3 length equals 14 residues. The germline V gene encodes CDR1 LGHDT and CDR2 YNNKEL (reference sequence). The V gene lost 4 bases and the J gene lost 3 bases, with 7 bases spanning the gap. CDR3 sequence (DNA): TGTGCCAGCAGCCTAAGTCATGGGGCCAACGTCCTGACTTTC. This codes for CASSLSHGANVLTF.

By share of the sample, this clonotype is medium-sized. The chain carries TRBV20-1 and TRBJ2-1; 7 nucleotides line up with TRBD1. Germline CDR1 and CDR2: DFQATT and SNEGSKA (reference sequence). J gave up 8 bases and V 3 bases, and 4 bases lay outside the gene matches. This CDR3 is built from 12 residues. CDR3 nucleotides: TGCAGTGCTAGCGAGGGGGCATATGAGCAGTTCTTC. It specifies CSASEGAYEQFF.

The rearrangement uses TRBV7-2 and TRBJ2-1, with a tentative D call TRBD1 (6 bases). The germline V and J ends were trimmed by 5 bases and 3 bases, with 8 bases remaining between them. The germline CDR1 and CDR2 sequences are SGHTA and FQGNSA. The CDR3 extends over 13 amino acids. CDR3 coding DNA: TGTGCCAGCAGCATACAGGGCTACAATGAGCAGTTCTTC. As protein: CASSIQGYNEQFF.

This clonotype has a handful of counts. The CDR3 loop is CASSEAPGASGAETQYF. The DNA of the CDR3 is TGTGCCAGCAGTGAAGCCCCGGGGGCTAGCGGGGCGGAGACCCAGTACTTC. V usage is TRBV6-1 and J usage is TRBJ2-5, with 9 bases identical to TRBD2. CDR1 is MNHNS and CDR2 is SASEGT in the germline V gene. The CDR3 consists of 17 residues. J gave up 5 bases and V 0 bases, and 10 bases lay outside the gene matches.

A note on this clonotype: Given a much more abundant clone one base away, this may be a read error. This CDR3 is CASTAEITVTQYF. In DNA form, the CDR3 reads TGTGCCAGCACAGCGGAGATAACAGTTACGCAGTATTTT. This chain links TRBV2 with TRBJ2-3, with D perhaps TRBD2 (5 bases). The germline CDR1 and CDR2 sequences are SNHLY and FYNNEI. CDR3 size: 13 residues.

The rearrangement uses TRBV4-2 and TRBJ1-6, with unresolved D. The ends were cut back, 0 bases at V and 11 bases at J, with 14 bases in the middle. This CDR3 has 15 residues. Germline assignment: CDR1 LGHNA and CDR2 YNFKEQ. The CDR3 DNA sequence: TGTGCCAGCAGCCAAGAGCCAACTGGGCGAACACCCCTCCACTTT. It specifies CASSQEPTGRTPLHF.

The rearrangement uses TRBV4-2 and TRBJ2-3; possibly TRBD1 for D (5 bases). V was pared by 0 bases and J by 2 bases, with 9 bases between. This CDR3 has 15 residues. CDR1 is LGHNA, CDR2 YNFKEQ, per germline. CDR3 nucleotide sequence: TGTGCCAGCAGCCAAGAGGGCAGGGCCACAGATACGCAGTATTTT. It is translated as CASSQEGRATDTQYF.

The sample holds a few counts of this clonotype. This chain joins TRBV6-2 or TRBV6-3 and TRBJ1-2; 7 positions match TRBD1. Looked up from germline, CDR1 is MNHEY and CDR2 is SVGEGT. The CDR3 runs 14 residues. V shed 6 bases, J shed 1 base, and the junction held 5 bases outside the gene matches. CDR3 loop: CASSPGTDNYGYTF. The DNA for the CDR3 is TGTGCCAGCAGCCCCGGGACAGATAACTATGGCTACACCTTC.

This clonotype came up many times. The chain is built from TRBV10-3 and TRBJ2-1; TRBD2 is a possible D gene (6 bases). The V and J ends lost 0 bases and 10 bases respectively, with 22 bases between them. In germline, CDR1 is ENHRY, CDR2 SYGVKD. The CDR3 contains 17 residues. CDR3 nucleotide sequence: TGTGCCATCAGTGAGTCGACGGAGGGTAGGTCTTTCGTAGAGCAGTTCTTC. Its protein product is CAISESTEGRSFVEQFF.

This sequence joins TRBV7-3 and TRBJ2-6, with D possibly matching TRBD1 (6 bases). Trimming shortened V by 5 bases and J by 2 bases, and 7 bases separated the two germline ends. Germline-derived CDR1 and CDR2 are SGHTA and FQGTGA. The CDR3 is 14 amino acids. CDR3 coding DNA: TGTGCCAGCAGCCCAGGGGCTGGGGCCAACGTCCTGACTTTC. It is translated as CASSPGAGANVLTF. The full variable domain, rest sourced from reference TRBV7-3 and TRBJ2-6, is GAGVSQTPSNKVTEKGKYVELRCDPISGHTALYWYRQSLGQGPEFLIYFQGTGAADDSGLPNDRFFAVRPEGSVSTLKIQRTERGDSAVYLCASSPGAGANVLTFGAGSRLTVL.

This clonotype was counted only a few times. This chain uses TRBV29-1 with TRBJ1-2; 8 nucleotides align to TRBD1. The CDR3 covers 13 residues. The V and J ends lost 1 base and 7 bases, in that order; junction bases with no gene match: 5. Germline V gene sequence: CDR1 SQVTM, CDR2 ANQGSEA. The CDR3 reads CSVEGRQGPGYTF. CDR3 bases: TGCAGCGTTGAAGGCAGACAGGGGCCTGGCTACACCTTC.

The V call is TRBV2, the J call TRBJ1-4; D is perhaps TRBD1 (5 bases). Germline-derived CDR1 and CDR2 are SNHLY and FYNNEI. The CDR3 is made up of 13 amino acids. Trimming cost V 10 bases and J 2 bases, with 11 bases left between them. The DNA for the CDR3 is TGTGCCACCAGGGTTTCGACTAATGAAAAACTGTTTTTT. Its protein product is CATRVSTNEKLFF.

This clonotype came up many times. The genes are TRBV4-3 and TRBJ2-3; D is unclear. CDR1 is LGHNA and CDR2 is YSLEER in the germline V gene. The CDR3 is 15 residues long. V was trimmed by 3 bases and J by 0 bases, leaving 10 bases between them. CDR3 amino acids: CASSQAPFSTDTQYF. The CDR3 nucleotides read TGCGCCAGCAGCCAGGCCCCCTTCAGCACAGATACGCAGTATTTT.

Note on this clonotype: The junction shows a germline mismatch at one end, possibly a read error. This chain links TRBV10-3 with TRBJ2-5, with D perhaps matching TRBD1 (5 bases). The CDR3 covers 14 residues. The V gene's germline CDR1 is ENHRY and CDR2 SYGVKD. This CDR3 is CAISGRTQQEAQYF. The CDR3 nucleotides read TGTGCCATCAGTGGAAGGACACAACAAGAGGCCCAGTACTTC.

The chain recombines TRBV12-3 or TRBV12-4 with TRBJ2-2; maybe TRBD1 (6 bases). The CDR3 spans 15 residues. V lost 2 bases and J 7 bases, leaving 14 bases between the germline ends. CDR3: CASSLQGGYGGELFF. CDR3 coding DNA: TGTGCCAGCAGTTTACAAGGGGGATACGGCGGGGAGCTGTTTTTT.

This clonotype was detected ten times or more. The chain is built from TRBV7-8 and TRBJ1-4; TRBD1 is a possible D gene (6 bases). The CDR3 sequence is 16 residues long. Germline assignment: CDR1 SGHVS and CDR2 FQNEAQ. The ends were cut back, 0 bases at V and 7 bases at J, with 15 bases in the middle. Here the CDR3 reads CASSLAPGLGAEKLFF. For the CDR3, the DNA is TGTGCCAGCAGCTTAGCGCCCGGACTGGGGGCTGAAAAACTGTTTTTT.

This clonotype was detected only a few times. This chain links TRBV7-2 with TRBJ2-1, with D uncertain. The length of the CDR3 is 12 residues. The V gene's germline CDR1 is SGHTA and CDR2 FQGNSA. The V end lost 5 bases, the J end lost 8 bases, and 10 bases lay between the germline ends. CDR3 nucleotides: TGTGCCAGCAGCCAGCAAGTGGATGAGCAGTTCTTC. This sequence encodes CASSQQVDEQFF.

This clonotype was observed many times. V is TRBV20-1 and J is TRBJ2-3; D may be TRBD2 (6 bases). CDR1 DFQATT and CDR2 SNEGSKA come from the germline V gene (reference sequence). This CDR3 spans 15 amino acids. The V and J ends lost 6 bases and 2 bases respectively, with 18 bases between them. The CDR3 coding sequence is TGCAGTGCCCCCAACGAGCGGGCCCTCACAGATACGCAGTATTTT. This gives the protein CSAPNERALTDTQYF.

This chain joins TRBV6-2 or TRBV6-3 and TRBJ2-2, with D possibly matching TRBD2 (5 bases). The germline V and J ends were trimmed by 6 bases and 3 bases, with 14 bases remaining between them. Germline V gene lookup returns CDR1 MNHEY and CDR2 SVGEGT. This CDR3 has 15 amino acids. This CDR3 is CASRGISVDTGELFF. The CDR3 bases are TGTGCCAGCAGGGGGATTAGCGTAGACACCGGGGAGCTGTTTTTT.

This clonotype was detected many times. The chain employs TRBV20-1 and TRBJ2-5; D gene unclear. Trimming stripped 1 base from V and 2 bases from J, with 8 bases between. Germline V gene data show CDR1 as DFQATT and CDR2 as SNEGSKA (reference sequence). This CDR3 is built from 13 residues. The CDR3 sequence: CSARGIGQETQYF. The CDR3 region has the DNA TGCAGTGCTAGAGGCATAGGGCAAGAGACCCAGTACTTC.

CDR3 residues: CASSDLAGGYEQYF. CDR3 nucleotides: TGCGCCAGCTCGGATCTAGCGGGGGGCTACGAGCAGTACTTC. The V and J genes are TRBV5-1 and TRBJ2-7, with 11 bases aligning to TRBD2. V was pared by 7 bases and J by 3 bases, with 6 bases of the junction left unmatched. Germline V gene data show CDR1 as SGHRS and CDR2 as YFSETQ. The CDR3 runs 14 residues. The full variable domain, with the rest looked up from reference TRBV5-1 and TRBJ2-7, is KAGVTQTPRYLIKTRGQQVTLSCSPISGHRSVSWYQQTPGQGLQFLFEYFSETQRNKGNFPGRFSGRQFSNSRSEMNVSTLELGDSALYLCASSDLAGGYEQYFGPGTRLTVT.

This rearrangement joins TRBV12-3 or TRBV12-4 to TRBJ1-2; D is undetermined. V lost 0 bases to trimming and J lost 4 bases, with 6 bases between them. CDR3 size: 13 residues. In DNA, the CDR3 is TGTGCCAGCAGTTTAGCGCCCAGCTATGGCTACACCTTC. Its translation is CASSLAPSYGYTF.

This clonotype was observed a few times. The CDR3 loop is CASSSDGNPNTEAFF. CDR3 DNA: TGTGCCAGCAGCTCAGACGGCAACCCGAACACTGAAGCTTTCTTT. The chain combines TRBV13 with TRBJ1-1, with D unclear. The CDR3 sequence is 15 residues long. Trimming shortened V by 4 bases and J by 1 base, and 13 bases separated the two germline ends. CDR1 is PRHDT, CDR2 FYEKMQ, per germline (reference sequence).

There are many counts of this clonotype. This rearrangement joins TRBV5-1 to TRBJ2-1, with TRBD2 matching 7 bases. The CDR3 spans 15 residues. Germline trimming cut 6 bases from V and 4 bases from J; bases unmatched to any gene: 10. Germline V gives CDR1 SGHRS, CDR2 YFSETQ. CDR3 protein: CASTLTSQEYNEQFF. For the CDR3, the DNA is TGCGCCAGCACCCTGACTAGCCAGGAATACAATGAGCAGTTCTTC.

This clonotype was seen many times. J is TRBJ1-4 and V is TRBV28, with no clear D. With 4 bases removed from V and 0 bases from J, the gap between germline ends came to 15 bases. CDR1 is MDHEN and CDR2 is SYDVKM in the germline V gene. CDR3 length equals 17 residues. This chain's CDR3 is CASSSARHSSTNEKLFF. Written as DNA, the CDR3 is TGTGCCAGCAGTTCAGCTCGCCATAGCTCAACTAATGAAAAACTGTTTTTT.

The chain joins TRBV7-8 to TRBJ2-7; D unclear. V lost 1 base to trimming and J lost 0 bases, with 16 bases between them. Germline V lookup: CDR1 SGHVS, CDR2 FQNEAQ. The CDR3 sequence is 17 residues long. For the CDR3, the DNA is TGTGCCAGCAGCTTAGAAGCCTCGGGTCCTATCTCCTACGAGCAGTACTTC. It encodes CASSLEASGPISYEQYF. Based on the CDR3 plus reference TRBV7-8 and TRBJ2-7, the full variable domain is GAGVSQSPRYKVAKRGQDVALRCDPISGHVSLFWYQQALGQGPEFLTYFQNEAQLDKSGLPSDRFFAERPEGSVSTLKIQRTQQEDSAVYLCASSLEASGPISYEQYFGPGTRLTVT.